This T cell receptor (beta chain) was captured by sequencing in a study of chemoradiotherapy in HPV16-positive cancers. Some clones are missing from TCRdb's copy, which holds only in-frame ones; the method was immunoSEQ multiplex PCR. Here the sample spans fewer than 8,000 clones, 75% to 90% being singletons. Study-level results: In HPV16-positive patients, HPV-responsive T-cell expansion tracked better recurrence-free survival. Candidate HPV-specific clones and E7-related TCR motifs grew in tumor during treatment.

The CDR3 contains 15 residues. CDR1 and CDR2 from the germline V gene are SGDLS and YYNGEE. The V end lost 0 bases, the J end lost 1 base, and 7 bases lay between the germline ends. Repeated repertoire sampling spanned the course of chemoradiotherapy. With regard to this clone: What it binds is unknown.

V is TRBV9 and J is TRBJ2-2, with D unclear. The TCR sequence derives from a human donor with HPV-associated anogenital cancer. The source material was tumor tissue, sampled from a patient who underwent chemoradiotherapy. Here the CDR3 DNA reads TGTGCCAGCAGCGTAGAATCCCGGAACACCGGGGAGCTGTTTTTT. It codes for CASSVESRNTGELFF.